Below are 14 T cell receptor beta chains sequenced from a single sample in a study of tumor and adjacent non-tumor tissue in lung cancer (dated by TCRdb to between 2018 and 2020). RNA was extracted from bulk unsorted tissue and checked for quality with a NanoDrop ND-1000 and an Agilent 2100. Library preparation was by multiplex PCR. The sequencer was an Illumina HiSeq 2500. TCRbeta libraries were constructed through three rounds of nested PCR with primers (Table S4) according to protocols modified from ARM-PCR. In-frame beta chains were kept once TCRdb had trimmed the public reads at Q25 with fastp and called clones with MiXCR. All rows with the same CDR3 protein become a single entry with the most common DNA and genes. This sample holds roughly 120,000 distinct CDR3 sequences; roughly 74% were observed only once. The ten largest clones take up about 39% of the sample. The sequencing sample was made of lung tumor tissue. These receptors all come from a woman aged 55-69 years with non-small cell lung cancer.

This clonotype was seen repeatedly, ten times or more. The CDR3 loop reads CAHSLGEWSGNTIYF. CDR3 bases: TGTGCCCACAGTCTGGGCGAATGGAGTGGAAACACCATATATTTT. The J gene is TRBJ1-3, the V gene TRBV6-1; D ambiguous. The CDR3 sequence is 15 residues long. Germline V gene sequence: CDR1 MNHNS, CDR2 SASEGT. The V end was cut by 11 bases, the J end by 3 bases, with 20 bases between.

The V gene is TRBV10-2, the J gene TRBJ2-2, with a possible D match to TRBD1 (6 bases). Germline CDR1 reads WSHSY; CDR2 reads SAAADI. The CDR3 has 13 amino acids. DNA of the CDR3: TGCTCCACTCGGGACAAAGGAACCGGGGAGCTGTTTTTT. Translated, it gives CSTRDKGTGELFF.

Of note for this clonotype: This may arise from a read error, as a much more abundant clone is one base away. The DNA is omitted, as the CDR3 cannot be located on it reliably, and the CDR3 follows TCRdb's listing. This chain connects TRBV20-1 to TRBJ1-3. Germline V gene sequence: CDR1 DFQATT, CDR2 SNEGSKA (reference sequence). The CDR3 length is 14 residues, termini included. CDR3 region: CSARDFGSGNTINF.

With regard to this clonotype: The junction departs from the called germline gene at one end, perhaps through a read error. The chain couples TRBV12-3 or TRBV12-4 to TRBJ2-1; 10 positions match TRBD2. This CDR3 comprises 14 residues. The CDR3 here is CASGTSGAYNELIF. The CDR3 coding sequence is TGTGCCAGCGGCACTAGCGGGGCCTACAATGAGCTGATCTTC.

This clonotype was picked up many times. The chain couples TRBV6-2 or TRBV6-3 to TRBJ2-5; 7 bases align to TRBD1. CDR3 length: 16 residues. Germline V gives CDR1 MNHEY, CDR2 SVGEGT. V was clipped by 4 bases and J by 5 bases; unmatched bases: 13. This CDR3 is CASSLLSDRVYETQYF. The CDR3 coding sequence is TGTGCCAGCAGTTTACTCTCCGACAGGGTCTACGAGACCCAGTACTTC.

This chain links TRBV20-1 with TRBJ2-7; 10 bases fit TRBD2. With 3 bases clipped from V and 13 bases from J, the junction kept 15 bases outside the gene matches. The V gene's germline CDR1 is DFQATT and CDR2 SNEGSKA (reference sequence). CDR3 length: 14 residues. CDR3 loop: CSASETSGKYGQYF. In DNA, the CDR3 is TGCAGTGCTAGTGAAACTAGCGGGAAATACGGGCAATACTTC.

This clonotype was recorded a few times. Mismatch with germline at one junction end may stem from a read error. The V gene is TRBV11-3, the J gene TRBJ2-1; 7 bases match TRBD2. From germline, CDR1 is SGHNT and CDR2 YENEEA. The CDR3 covers 15 residues. The CDR3 loop is CASGLGGGQGNEQFF. DNA of the CDR3: TGTGCCAGCGGCCTTGGCGGGGGTCAAGGCAATGAGCAGTTTTTC.

To note about this clonotype: This clone may be a read error of a much larger clone one base away. The chain employs TRBV4-3 and TRBJ1-5; 7 positions agree with TRBD1. This CDR3 comprises 17 residues. Germline V gene data show CDR1 as LGHNA and CDR2 as YSLEER. CDR3 in amino acids: CASIQDTGDSFYQPQHF. The CDR3 DNA reads as TGCGCCAGCATCCAAGATACTGGGGACAGTTTTTATCAGCCCCAGCATTTT.

This chain joins TRBV6-5 and TRBJ1-5; D call uncertain. Trimming left V 2 bases short and J 10 bases short, with 12 bases between. This CDR3 comprises 13 residues. Germline assignment: CDR1 MNHEY and CDR2 SVGAGI. The CDR3 here is CASSYAMEQPQHF. The CDR3 DNA reads TGTGCCAGCAGTTACGCAATGGAACAACCCCAGCATTTT.

The V gene is TRBV21-1, the J gene TRBJ2-5; the tabulated D call, TRBD1, remains unverified against the DNA. TRBV21-1 is noted as a pseudogene. The CDR3 covers 15 residues. In DNA form, the CDR3 reads TGTGCCAGCAGCAATGACGACAGTTGGCAAGAGACCCAGTACTTC. Amino acids: CASSNDDSWQETQYF.

Of note for this clonotype: A read error may produce the germline difference seen at one junction end. The chain recombines TRBV4-3 with TRBJ2-7; D is uncertain. The CDR3 is made up of 13 amino acids. CDR1 is LGHNA, CDR2 YSLEER, per germline. CDR3 DNA sequence: TGTGCCAGCAGCTATTACAACTCCAACGAGCAGTACTTC. Translated, it gives CASSYYNSNEQYF.

Of note for this clonotype: Possible read error: a much larger clone is one base away. V is TRBV10-3 and J is TRBJ2-1, with 10 bases matching TRBD2. Looked up from germline, CDR1 is ENHRY and CDR2 is SYGVKD. The CDR3 loop spans 18 amino acids. J gave up 0 bases and V 4 bases, and 9 bases lay outside the gene matches. This chain's CDR3 is CAISGVGTSVTSYNEQFF. The CDR3 bases are TGTGCCATCAGTGGGGTGGGGACTAGCGTAACCTCCTACAATGAGCAGTTCTTC.

With respect to this clonotype: No conserved phenylalanine or tryptophan is present at the end of the CDR3, so a read error is the likely explanation. The chain recombines TRBV28 with TRBJ1-2; D uncertain. Germline CDR1 reads MDHEN; CDR2 reads SYDVKM. This CDR3 contains 14 residues. V gave up 7 bases and J gave up 6 bases, with 18 bases separating them. This CDR3 reads CASNSAQTYDGYTY. The DNA of the CDR3 is TGTGCCAGCAATTCGGCCCAGACATATGATGGCTACACCTAC.

This clonotype turned up a few times. This may arise from a read error, as a much more abundant clone is one base away. CDR3 in amino acids: CASISIVFNTDTQYF. The CDR3 DNA reads as TGTGCCAGCATCTCGATTGTCTTTAACACAGATACGCAGTATTTT. J is TRBJ2-3 and V is TRBV28, with no clear D. V lost 7 bases to trimming and J lost 2 bases, with 16 bases between them. In germline, CDR1 is MDHEN, CDR2 SYDVKM. This CDR3 spans 15 amino acids.